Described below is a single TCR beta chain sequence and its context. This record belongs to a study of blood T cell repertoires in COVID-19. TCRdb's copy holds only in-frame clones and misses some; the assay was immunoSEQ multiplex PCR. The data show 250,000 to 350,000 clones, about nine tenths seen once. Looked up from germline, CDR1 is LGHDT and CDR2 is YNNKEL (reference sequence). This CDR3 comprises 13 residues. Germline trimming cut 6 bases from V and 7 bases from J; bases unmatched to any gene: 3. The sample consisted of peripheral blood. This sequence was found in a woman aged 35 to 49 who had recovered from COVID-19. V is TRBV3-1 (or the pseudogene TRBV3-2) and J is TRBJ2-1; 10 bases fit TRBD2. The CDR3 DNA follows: TGTGCCAGCAGGCTAGCGGGAGTAAATGAGCAGTTCTTC. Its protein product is CASRLAGVNEQFF.